These T cell receptor beta chains were read from a single sample in a study of T cell repertoires in cytomegalovirus infection. Each CDR3 protein gets one entry after TCRdb re-called the reads with MiXCR. The sample has about 920,000 distinct CDR3 sequences; more than 25% are singletons. Their target antigens are unknown. The input for sequencing was cultured CD8+ T cells from PBMCs, taken from culture after CMV antigen stimulation. These TCRs come from a human donor in good health (CMV status not recorded). Some clones in this sample may be carry-over from other donors' samples. CDR3s include the opening cysteine and the closing phenylalanine or tryptophan. A D gene is named only where the DNA matches it firmly. Where a row states a size, it is once, few, many or the class of an expanded clone; other rows omit it.

v_call	clone_size	d_call	j_call	cdr3_aa	cdr3_nt
TRBV5-1	-	-	TRBJ2-5	CASSFQQGMLARETQYF	TGCGCCAGCAGCTTTCAACAGGGAATGCTTGCGAGGGAGACCCAGTACTTC
TRBV7-6	many	TRBD2	TRBJ2-7	CASSFGDLLAGGSYEQYF	TGTGCCAGCAGCTTTGGAGATCTACTAGCGGGGGGTTCCTACGAGCAGTACTTC
TRBV7-2	many	TRBD1	TRBJ1-2	CASSSQGGAHGYTF	TGTGCCAGCAGCTCCCAGGGGGGGGCCCATGGCTACACCTTC
TRBV12-3/TRBV12-4	many	TRBD1	TRBJ1-1	CASSFGTGINTEAFF	TGTGCCAGCAGTTTTGGGACAGGGATAAACACTGAAGCTTTCTTT
TRBV27	few	TRBD1	TRBJ1-2	CASSFDRDNGGYTF	TGTGCCAGCAGTTTTGACAGGGATAATGGAGGCTACACCTTC
TRBV27	few	-	TRBJ1-5	CASSLWAYTSNQPQHF	TGTGCCAGCAGTTTATGGGCCTATACTAGCAATCAGCCCCAGCATTTT
TRBV27	few	-	TRBJ1-5	CASSLSGGRRNQPQHF	TGTGCCAGCAGTTTATCGGGGGGACGTCGCAATCAGCCCCAGCATTTT
TRBV7-2	many	-	TRBJ2-1	CASSLTLLAVNYNEQFF	TGTGCCAGCAGCTTAACACTATTGGCGGTAAATTACAATGAGCAGTTCTTC
TRBV7-6	many	-	TRBJ2-3	CASSFRDTSTDTQYF	TGTGCCAGCAGTTTTAGGGACACTAGCACAGATACGCAGTATTTT
TRBV20-1	few	TRBD1	TRBJ2-3	CSADTAGGLEDTQYF	TGCAGTGCTGATACCGCAGGGGGCCTTGAAGATACGCAGTATTTT
TRBV12-3/TRBV12-4	many	TRBD1	TRBJ1-5	CASRYGTGGRQPQHF	TGTGCCAGCAGATACGGGACAGGGGGCCGGCAGCCCCAGCATTTT
TRBV15	-	-	TRBJ1-2	CATSRDAGAHGYTF	TGTGCCACCAGCAGAGATGCAGGGGCACATGGCTACACCTTC
TRBV7-8	many	-	TRBJ2-5	CASSSPRAGPDQETQYF	TGTGCCAGCAGCTCCCCCAGGGCAGGACCTGACCAAGAGACCCAGTACTTC
TRBV7-6	-	-	TRBJ2-3	CASTFEGGTQYF	TGTGCCAGCACCTTCGAGGGGGGTACGCAGTATTTT
TRBV14	-	-	TRBJ2-2	CASSPIRDMTNTGELFF	TGTGCCAGCAGCCCGATCCGGGACATGACGAACACCGGGGAGCTGTTTTTT
TRBV19	-	-	TRBJ1-1	CASFWGDVEAFF	TGTGCCAGCTTCTGGGGGGACGTTGAAGCTTTCTTT
TRBV27	-	TRBD1	TRBJ2-5	CASSPQGFGETQYF	TGTGCCAGCAGTCCACAGGGGTTTGGAGAGACCCAGTACTTC
TRBV7-9	-	-	TRBJ2-2	CANSSRDENTGELFF	TGTGCCAACAGCTCCCGGGACGAGAACACCGGGGAGCTGTTTTTT
TRBV7-9	-	TRBD1	TRBJ2-3	CASSQPGQGSDTQYF	TGTGCCAGCAGCCAACCGGGACAGGGGTCCGATACGCAGTATTTT
TRBV10-3	once	-	TRBJ1-2	CTISESYGYTF	TGTACCATCAGTGAGAGCTATGGCTACACCTTC
TRBV7-9	-	TRBD2	TRBJ2-1	CASPSGVGEQFF	TGTGCCAGCCCTAGCGGGGTTGGTGAGCAGTTCTTC
TRBV27	-	-	TRBJ2-7	CASSLAGQYEQYF	TGTGCCAGCAGTTTGGCCGGACAATACGAGCAGTACTTC
TRBV6-4	-	TRBD2	TRBJ2-1	CASSQRGTSAYNEQFF	TGTGCCAGCAGCCAAAGAGGGACTAGCGCTTACAATGAGCAGTTCTTC
TRBV11-2	-	-	TRBJ2-3	CASSHGPSMTDTQYF	TGTGCCAGCAGCCACGGACCTTCGATGACAGATACGCAGTATTTT
TRBV7-9	few	TRBD1	TRBJ2-1	CASSHRDRSYNEQFF	TGTGCCAGCAGCCACCGGGACAGGTCCTACAATGAGCAGTTCTTC
TRBV6-2/TRBV6-3	few	-	TRBJ1-2	CASGHNYGYTF	TGTGCCTCTGGTCACAACTATGGCTACACCTTC
TRBV5-1	few	-	TRBJ1-1	CASSWGLEAFF	TGCGCCAGCAGCTGGGGCCTAGAAGCTTTCTTT
TRBV6-6	-	TRBD2	TRBJ2-3	CASSYSGTSGVGGTQYF	TGTGCCAGCAGTTACTCCGGGACTAGCGGAGTGGGGGGAACGCAGTATTTT
TRBV6-5	few	-	TRBJ2-5	CASSYVGQRTEETQYF	TGTGCCAGCAGTTACGTCGGACAACGAACAGAAGAGACCCAGTACTTC
TRBV27	many	TRBD1	TRBJ2-3	CASSLWGQGGTDTQYF	TGTGCCAGCAGTTTATGGGGACAGGGCGGGACAGATACGCAGTATTTT
TRBV6-5	few	TRBD2	TRBJ2-1	CASSYVSGGSYNEQFF	TGTGCCAGCAGTTACGTTAGCGGGGGCAGCTACAATGAGCAGTTCTTC
TRBV7-2	many	TRBD2	TRBJ2-2	CASSLVASGGGKNTGELFF	TGTGCCAGCAGCTTAGTGGCTAGCGGGGGAGGCAAGAACACCGGGGAGCTGTTTTTT
TRBV9	-	TRBD1	TRBJ2-1	CASSGEPGQGYEQFF	TGTGCCAGCAGCGGAGAACCGGGACAGGGGTATGAGCAGTTCTTC
TRBV12-3/TRBV12-4	-	TRBD1	TRBJ2-3	CASLGTGEPDTQYF	TGTGCCAGCTTGGGGACAGGGGAACCAGATACGCAGTATTTT
TRBV7-8	-	-	TRBJ2-1	CASSPGMLPLYNEQFF	TGTGCCAGCAGCCCAGGCATGCTCCCATTATACAATGAGCAGTTCTTC
TRBV20-1	-	TRBD2	TRBJ2-1	CSARDFPQTSGVSYNEQFF	TGCAGTGCTAGAGATTTTCCTCAGACTAGCGGGGTTTCCTACAATGAGCAGTTCTTC
TRBV6-5	-	-	TRBJ2-3	CASSYRKGVQNTDTQYF	TGTGCCAGCAGTTATAGAAAAGGGGTCCAGAACACAGATACGCAGTATTTT
TRBV4-3	few	TRBD1	TRBJ1-4	CASSPRDRGLNEKLFF	TGCGCCAGCAGCCCAAGGGACAGGGGACTAAATGAAAAACTGTTTTTT
TRBV6-1	-	-	TRBJ2-2	CASSRTEYTGELFF	TGTGCCAGCAGTCGGACAGAATACACCGGGGAGCTGTTTTTT
TRBV7-8	once	TRBD1	TRBJ1-4	CASSPASRTGDEKLFF	TGTGCCAGCAGCCCAGCGAGTAGGACAGGGGATGAAAAACTGTTTTTT
TRBV15	-	TRBD2	TRBJ2-1	CATSRGSGGAGYNEQFF	TGTGCCACCAGCAGAGGTAGCGGGGGGGCCGGTTACAATGAGCAGTTCTTC
TRBV2	-	-	TRBJ1-2	CASSEMGRRYGYTF	TGTGCCAGCAGTGAAATGGGCAGGCGTTATGGCTACACCTTC
TRBV27	-	TRBD2	TRBJ2-3	CASNGLAGAPDTQYF	TGTGCCAGCAACGGACTAGCGGGGGCCCCAGATACGCAGTATTTT
TRBV13	-	-	TRBJ1-5	CASSLGTEWGQPQHF	TGTGCCAGCAGCTTAGGGACTGAATGGGGACAGCCCCAGCATTTT
TRBV7-9	-	TRBD1	TRBJ1-6	CASSETGAPLHF	TGTGCCAGCAGCGAAACAGGGGCACCCCTCCACTTT
TRBV20-1	-	TRBD2	TRBJ2-1	CSALLAGGYEQFF	TGCAGTGCCCTACTAGCGGGGGGTTATGAGCAGTTCTTC
TRBV6-6	-	-	TRBJ2-2	CASSYWVTSSGTGELFF	TGTGCCAGCAGTTACTGGGTAACTTCCTCGGGCACCGGGGAGCTGTTTTTT
TRBV25-1	-	-	TRBJ2-3	CASSESLAPQGTQYF	TGTGCCAGCAGTGAATCGTTGGCTCCCCAAGGTACGCAGTATTTT
TRBV20-1	-	TRBD1	TRBJ1-2	CSALNRDRVPYGYTF	TGCAGTGCGTTAAACCGGGACAGGGTCCCCTATGGCTACACCTTC
TRBV7-9	-	-	TRBJ2-7	CASSSGDVSSYEQYF	TGTGCCAGCAGCTCAGGGGACGTGAGCTCCTACGAGCAGTACTTC
TRBV12-3/TRBV12-4	many	-	TRBJ2-1	CASSLDVSLANEQFF	TGTGCCAGCAGTTTAGACGTGTCTCTGGCCAATGAGCAGTTCTTC
TRBV11-2	-	-	TRBJ1-1	CASSLSWEGTVPEAFF	TGTGCCAGCAGCTTATCGTGGGAGGGAACAGTGCCCGAAGCTTTCTTT
TRBV2	-	TRBD1	TRBJ2-3	CARQGVPTDTQYF	TGTGCCAGACAGGGGGTTCCCACAGATACGCAGTATTTT